This T cell receptor beta chain was profiled in a study of T cells in Graves' hyperthyroidism and ophthalmopathy. General study points: Most thyroid clonotypes expanded above 0.001 appeared in blood too.

This clonotype was found many times. Its antigen is not known. Researchers amplified the TCR beta CDR3 regions from RNA transcripts. HTBI primers were the set used in a first-round RT-PCR of the TCR CDR3. MiXCR, run by TCRdb on the multiplex PCR reads, gives a single entry per CDR3 protein. The repertoire consists of hundreds of thousands of distinct CDR3 sequences, with roughly an eighth occurring once and the leading ten covering around 9.2%. Germline CDR1 SNHLY, CDR2 FYNNEI. The CDR3 has 15 residues. With 6 bases clipped from V and 3 bases from J, the junction kept 6 bases outside the gene matches. Patients between 18 and 65 years old had hyperthyroidism, newly diagnosed and lasting under 2 months. Uncontrolled infection, other autoimmune disease, pregnancy or lactation disqualified patients from enrolment. Clinicians diagnosed patients from clinical symptoms, serum thyroxine and TRAb, thyroid ultrasound and orbital computed tomography.

Sequenced sample: blood. The V call is TRBV2, the J call TRBJ1-4, with 8 bases identical to TRBD1. The receptor was isolated from a woman between 18 and 29 years old with Graves' hyperthyroidism. CDR3 sequence: CASRGRGLPNEKLFF. The CDR3 DNA reads as TGTGCCAGCAGGGGCAGGGGGCTTCCTAATGAAAAACTGTTTTTT. Looking up the rest from reference TRBV2 and TRBJ1-4 gives the full variable domain: EPEVTQTPSHQVTQMGQEVILRCVPISNHLYFYWYRQILGQKVEFLVSFYNNEISEKSEIFDDQFSVERPDGSNFTLKIRSTKLEDSAMYFCASRGRGLPNEKLFFGSGTQLSVL.